The T cell receptor beta chain under discussion was sequenced for a study of T cells in Graves' hyperthyroidism and ophthalmopathy. Study-level findings and limits: Blood held most thyroid clonotypes expanded above 0.001 frequency.

The CDR3 sequence is 15 residues long. The V gene lost 0 bases and the J gene lost 2 bases, with 8 bases spanning the gap. Germline V gene sequence: CDR1 ENHRY, CDR2 SYGVKD. In the ophthalmopathy cohort, Clinical Activity Score was at least 3, NOSPECS grade at least 4, and duration under 3 months. Fresh peripheral blood, 8 to 10 ml, was the source of the PBMCs. RNA transcripts were the template for amplifying TCR beta CDR3 regions. The HTBI primer set served for first-round RT-PCR of the TCR CDR3. TCRdb called the multiplex PCR reads again in MiXCR, with one record for every CDR3 protein. The sample holds 450,000 to 650,000 distinct CDR3 sequences, approximately 15% seen once. This clonotype has just a few counts. Its antigen remains unidentified.

The clonotype comes from a young woman with Graves' ophthalmopathy. The chain combines TRBV10-3 with TRBJ1-5; no reliable D call. Sequences were obtained from blood. The CDR3: CAISESKGRNQPQHF. For the CDR3, the DNA is TGTGCCATCAGTGAGTCGAAAGGCCGCAATCAGCCCCAGCATTTT.